This TCR beta chain was found in a study of metastatic and nonmetastatic thyroid tumors. This clone was seen ten or more times. The antigen remains undetermined. TCRdb re-clonotyped the PCR reads through MiXCR. This table holds roughly 15,000 clones, roughly 12% found once. Germline lookup yields CDR1 ENHRY and CDR2 SYGVKD. The CDR3 is made up of 16 amino acids. The V segment lost 3 bases and the J segment 0 bases; nucleotides outside the gene matches: 4. None of the patients had undergone any treatment ahead of thyroid surgery. Whole-study results and caveats: Reported TCR beta diversity, measured in blood and tumor, was significantly higher for malignant thyroid tumors than for benign nodules.

The rearrangement uses TRBV10-3 and TRBJ2-1; 8 nucleotides agree with TRBD2. The sample consisted of blood. This sequence originates from a female donor with papillary thyroid cancer or a benign thyroid nodule (not recorded which). Some clones in this sample may be carry-over from other donors' samples. CDR3 in amino acids: CAISDSSGSSYNEQFF. For the CDR3, the DNA is TGTGCCATCAGTGATTCAAGCGGGAGCTCCTACAATGAGCAGTTCTTC.